This T cell receptor (beta chain) originates from a study of CD8+CD57+ T cells in acquired aplastic anemia. Study-wide background: Sorted CD4+ and CD8+ cells yielded DNA averaging around 3 ug.

A word on this clonotype: No DNA is shown, since the ends of the CDR3 on it are uncertain; the CDR3 is the one TCRdb lists.

Template material for TCR beta VDJ and CDR3 profiling consisted of genomic DNA. MiXCR, applied by TCRdb to the reads, yields one record per CDR3 protein. The table lists hundreds of thousands of distinct CDR3 sequences, roughly 68% of them singletons. This receptor was identified in a human donor in good health, serving as a control. Sequencing was performed on sorted CD4+, CD8+, or CD8+CD57+ T cells (not recorded which) from PBMCs.

CDR3 amino acids: CAHPEDSSFYICSASGSNEKLFF. The chain carries TRBV2 and TRBJ1-4. The CDR3 numbers 23 amino acids, ends counted. Germline CDR1 reads SNHLY; CDR2 reads FYNNEI.